The 26 T cell receptor beta chains in this list originate from one sample, sequenced in a study of PD-L1 blockade in urothelial cancer. As for time point: peripheral blood 6 weeks after treatment start. Repertoires were generated with immunoSEQ multiplex PCR, while TCRdb's copy carries only in-frame clones and drops some. The sample has over 40,000 clones, around 84% seen once; the top ten hold roughly 2.5%. The specimen was PBMCs, collected around atezolizumab (anti-PD-L1) treatment. The receptor source for this set is a man in his 70s with urothelial cancer.

CDR3 nucleotide sequence: TGTGCCAGCAGACAGGGACTAGCGACAGATACGCAGTATTTT. It translates to CASRQGLATDTQYF. This chain uses TRBV7-3 with TRBJ2-3, with TRBD2 identical over 10 bases. CDR1 is SGHTA and CDR2 is FQGTGA in the germline V gene. V dropped 6 bases and J dropped 3; count of bases not matched to a gene: 3. The CDR3 contains 14 residues. The full variable domain, rest sourced from reference TRBV7-3 and TRBJ2-3, is GAGVSQTPSNKVTEKGKYVELRCDPISGHTALYWYRQSLGQGPEFLIYFQGTGAADDSGLPNDRFFAVRPEGSVSTLKIQRTERGDSAVYLCASRQGLATDTQYFGPGTRLTVL.

This clone was observed once. The chain is built from TRBV28 and TRBJ2-7; TRBD2 aligns across 11 bases. This CDR3 comprises 14 residues. With 6 bases clipped from V and 0 bases from J, the junction kept 1 base outside the gene matches. The germline CDR1 and CDR2 sequences are MDHEN and SYDVKM. The CDR3 nucleotides are TGTGCCAGCAGCACTAGCGGGAGCTCCTACGAGCAGTACTTC. Translation gives CASSTSGSSYEQYF.

This chain links TRBV15 with TRBJ1-2; 8 bases are shared with TRBD1. V shed 3 bases, J shed 0 bases, and the junction held 6 bases outside the gene matches. From germline, CDR1 is LNHNV and CDR2 YYDKDF (reference sequence). The CDR3 has 16 amino acids. The CDR3 here is CATSSPRDRPNYGYTF. CDR3 nucleotide sequence: TGTGCCACCAGCAGCCCCCGGGACAGGCCTAACTATGGCTACACCTTC.

The rearrangement uses TRBV10-1 and TRBJ1-3; D is perhaps TRBD1 (6 bases). Germline CDR1 is WNHNN and CDR2 is SYGVQD (reference sequence). V lost 8 bases, J lost 7 bases, and 18 bases lay in between. CDR3 length: 14 residues. CDR3 protein: CASSTGTRWNTIYF. DNA for the CDR3: TGCGCCAGCTCAACAGGGACCCGCTGGAACACCATATATTTT.

As to this clone: This specimen includes other DNA sequences encoding the same CDR3. V is TRBV18 and J is TRBJ1-1; weak D call: TRBD1 (5 bases). The CDR3 extends over 13 amino acids. Between the trimmed V and J ends, which lost 4 bases and 0 bases, there was a span of 6 bases. The germline V gene has CDR1 KGHSH and CDR2 LQKENI. The chain's CDR3 is CASSQGMNTEAFF. Here the CDR3 DNA reads TGTGCCAGCTCACAGGGGATGAACACTGAAGCTTTCTTT.

The rearrangement joins TRBV19 to TRBJ1-5, with 8 bases that match TRBD1. This CDR3 has 14 amino acids. Germline assignment: CDR1 LNHDA and CDR2 SQIVND (reference sequence). The V and J ends lost 5 bases and 5 bases, in that order; junction bases with no gene match: 5. The CDR3: CASSETGGHQPQHF. CDR3 nucleotide sequence: TGTGCCAGTAGTGAAACAGGGGGGCATCAGCCCCAGCATTTT.

V gene TRBV5-4 combines with J gene TRBJ2-1; 13 bases are a match to TRBD2. There are 16 residues in the CDR3. V lost 0 bases to trimming and J lost 5 bases; unmatched junction nucleotides: 2. The germline CDR1 and CDR2 sequences are SGHNT and YYREEE (reference sequence). CDR3 residues: CASSLGTSGRNNEQFF. The CDR3 DNA reads as TGTGCCAGCAGCTTGGGGACTAGCGGGAGAAACAATGAGCAGTTCTTC. Using reference TRBV5-4 and TRBJ2-1 for the parts outside the CDR3, the full variable domain is ETGVTQSPTHLIKTRGQQVTLRCSSQSGHNTVSWYQQALGQGPQFIFQYYREEENGRGNFPPRFSGLQFPNYSSELNVNALELDDSALYLCASSLGTSGRNNEQFFGPGTRLTVL.

This chain joins TRBV18 and TRBJ1-5, with 8 positions matching TRBD1. CDR1 is KGHSH and CDR2 is LQKENI in the germline V gene. The V segment lost 1 base and the J segment 6 bases; nucleotides outside the gene matches: 8. This CDR3 is built from 16 residues. The CDR3 spells CASSPQPAGGGQPQHF. The CDR3 DNA reads as TGTGCCAGCTCACCACAGCCCGCAGGGGGCGGTCAGCCCCAGCATTTT.

The chain carries TRBV27 and TRBJ2-7, with TRBD1 identical over 7 bases. V lost 4 bases and J lost 5; bases outside the gene matches: 11. CDR3 length equals 15 residues. Germline CDR1 is MNHEY and CDR2 is SMNVEV (reference sequence). CDR3 DNA: TGTGCCAGCAGTTGGGCCGGGCAGGGGGTAAACGAGCAGTACTTC. Its protein is CASSWAGQGVNEQYF.

The chain employs TRBV18 and TRBJ1-4; D uncertain. This CDR3 is 14 amino acids long. The V gene lost 3 bases and the J gene lost 5 bases, with 10 bases spanning the gap. The germline gives CDR1 KGHSH, CDR2 LQKENI. The CDR3 sequence is CASSPLRNNEKLFF. The CDR3 nucleotides read TGTGCCAGCTCACCCCTGAGGAACAATGAAAAACTGTTTTTT.

V gene TRBV29-1 combines with J gene TRBJ2-1, with D possibly matching TRBD2 (5 bases). V was trimmed by 8 bases and J by 5 bases, leaving 19 bases between them. CDR3 length: 14 amino acids. Germline loops: CDR1 SQVTM, CDR2 ANQGSEA. The DNA of the CDR3 is TGCAGCCCCTTCTCGGACTGGGCAGACAATGAGCAGTTCTTC. Its translation: CSPFSDWADNEQFF.

This chain joins TRBV7-2 and TRBJ1-3; D not resolved. The germline gives CDR1 SGHTA, CDR2 FQGNSA. The length of the CDR3 is 12 residues. V was pared by 5 bases and J by 3 bases, with 5 bases between. The CDR3 is CASSPGGNTIYF. DNA for the CDR3: TGTGCCAGCAGCCCGGGTGGAAACACCATATATTTT.

CDR3 DNA: TGTGCCTGGAGTGTAAACCCGACAGGGAACACCGGGGAGCTGTTTTTT. It is translated as CAWSVNPTGNTGELFF. The V and J genes are TRBV30 and TRBJ2-2; D possibly corresponds to TRBD1 (6 bases). V was trimmed by 0 bases and J by 1 base, leaving 12 bases between them. The CDR3 contains 16 residues. Germline V gene sequence: CDR1 GTSNPN, CDR2 SVGIG (reference sequence). The variable domain in full, with the rest retrieved from reference TRBV30 and TRBJ2-2, is SQTIHQWPATLVQPVGSPLSLECTVEGTSNPNLYWYRQAAGRGLQLLFYSVGIGQISSEVPQNLSASRPQDRQFILSSKKLLLSDSGFYLCAWSVNPTGNTGELFFGEGSRLTVL.

This clone was seen only a few times. V usage is TRBV19 and J usage is TRBJ2-1; 8 positions match TRBD2. Trimming at V came to 8 bases and at J to 2 bases, leaving 5 bases not matched to a gene. The germline CDR1 and CDR2 sequences are LNHDA and SQIVND (reference sequence). CDR3 length: 14 residues. CDR3 sequence (DNA): TGTGCCAGTGCTTACGGGGGGGCCTACAATGAGCAGTTCTTC. Amino acid sequence: CASAYGGAYNEQFF.

V gene TRBV29-1 combines with J gene TRBJ1-4, with 8 bases aligning to TRBD1. The CDR3 covers 12 residues. Germline trimming cut 6 bases from V and 3 bases from J; bases unmatched to any gene: 0. In germline, CDR1 is SQVTM, CDR2 ANQGSEA. CDR3 protein: CSVQGANEKLFF. The DNA for the CDR3 is TGCAGCGTACAGGGGGCTAATGAAAAACTGTTTTTT.

The rearrangement joins TRBV5-1 to TRBJ2-1, with D possibly matching TRBD2 (5 bases). Trimming pared 0 bases from V and 8 bases from J, leaving 15 bases between. The V gene's germline CDR1 is SGHRS and CDR2 YFSETQ. This CDR3 region has 15 residues. The CDR3 here is CASSLDASNRDEQFF. CDR3 sequence (DNA): TGCGCCAGCAGCTTGGATGCTAGCAATCGGGATGAGCAGTTCTTC. The full variable domain, completed using reference TRBV5-1 and TRBJ2-1, is KAGVTQTPRYLIKTRGQQVTLSCSPISGHRSVSWYQQTPGQGLQFLFEYFSETQRNKGNFPGRFSGRQFSNSRSEMNVSTLELGDSALYLCASSLDASNRDEQFFGPGTRLTVL.

The genes are TRBV7-8 and TRBJ2-3; a possible D gene is TRBD2 (6 bases). CDR3 length: 15 residues. Germline lookup yields CDR1 SGHVS and CDR2 FQNEAQ. V shed 5 bases and J shed 2 bases, with 14 bases lying between them. CDR3 DNA sequence: TGTGCCAGCAGCCGAGGCGGGACCCCCACAGATACGCAGTATTTT. This translates into CASSRGGTPTDTQYF.

V is TRBV30 and J is TRBJ2-1; D is uncertain. In germline, CDR1 is GTSNPN, CDR2 SVGIG (reference sequence). The CDR3 consists of 11 residues. V lost 2 bases and J lost 9, with 8 bases in between. CDR3: CAWSLQAEQFF. The CDR3 bases are TGTGCCTGGAGTCTGCAGGCTGAGCAGTTCTTC.

The rearrangement links TRBV14 to TRBJ2-5; 9 bases map to TRBD2. CDR3 size: 16 residues. With V trimmed by 4 bases and J by 2 bases, 8 bases remained unmatched. CDR1 is SGHDN and CDR2 is FVKESK in the germline V gene. CDR3 sequence reads: CASSRIAGVPQETQYF. The CDR3 DNA is TGTGCCAGCAGCCGAATAGCGGGAGTACCGCAAGAGACCCAGTACTTC.

The gene calls are TRBV7-2 and TRBJ2-1; tentatively, D is TRBD1 (6 bases). CDR1 is SGHTA and CDR2 is FQGNSA in the germline V gene. CDR3 length: 15 residues. Trimming shortened V by 2 bases and J by 12 bases, and 20 bases separated the two germline ends. The CDR3 sequence is CASSLQQGTKGVQFF. CDR3 DNA: TGTGCCAGCAGCTTACAACAGGGAACAAAGGGAGTGCAGTTCTTC. Supplemented by reference TRBV7-2 and TRBJ2-1, the full variable domain reads GAGVSQSPSNKVTEKGKDVELRCDPISGHTALYWYRQSLGQGLEFLIYFQGNSAPDKSGLPSDRFSAERTGGSVSTLTIQRTQQEDSAVYLCASSLQQGTKGVQFFGPGTRLTVL.

The chain combines TRBV29-1 with TRBJ1-1, with a tentative D call TRBD1 (5 bases). This CDR3 contains 12 residues. With 7 bases removed from V and 4 bases from J, the gap between germline ends came to 13 bases. Germline lookup yields CDR1 SQVTM and CDR2 ANQGSEA. The CDR3 protein is CSAPGGLTEAFF. CDR3 nucleotides: TGCAGCGCCCCCGGGGGTCTCACTGAAGCTTTCTTT.

This sequence joins TRBV19 and TRBJ2-6, with 8 bases fitting TRBD1. This CDR3 is built from 15 residues. The ends lost 5 bases at V and 10 bases at J; junction bases unmatched: 10. CDR1 and CDR2 (germline): LNHDA, SQIVND (reference sequence). The CDR3 protein is CASSFGQGSLNVLTF. Here the CDR3 DNA reads TGTGCCAGTAGTTTCGGACAGGGAAGCCTTAACGTCCTGACTTTC.

The chain employs TRBV7-9 and TRBJ1-1; weak D call: TRBD1 (5 bases). This CDR3 has 14 amino acids. Trimming left V 5 bases short and J 8 bases short, with 18 bases between. CDR1 and CDR2 from the germline V gene are SEHNR and FQNEAQ (reference sequence). CDR3 residues: CASSRLLAGQEAFF. CDR3 in DNA: TGTGCCAGCAGCCGTCTGTTGGCAGGGCAAGAAGCTTTCTTT. Looking up the rest from reference TRBV7-9 and TRBJ1-1 gives the full variable domain: DTGVSQNPRHKITKRGQNVTFRCDPISEHNRLYWYRQTLGQGPEFLTYFQNEAQLEKSRLLSDRFSAERPKGSFSTLEIQRTEQGDSAMYLCASSRLLAGQEAFFGQGTRLTVV.

This chain's CDR3 is CASSPGQGAEEQYF. Written as DNA, the CDR3 is TGCGCCAGCAGCCCGGGACAGGGGGCGGAAGAGCAGTACTTC. This rearrangement joins TRBV5-1 to TRBJ2-7; TRBD1 matches at 12 bases. Germline V gives CDR1 SGHRS, CDR2 YFSETQ. V lost 4 bases and J lost 7; bases outside the gene matches: 6. CDR3 size: 14 residues.

V is TRBV27 and J is TRBJ2-7; the match to TRBD1 covers 10 bases. The CDR3 is 15 residues long. Trimming cost V 3 bases and J 4 bases; bases outside gene matches: 6. Germline CDR1 is MNHEY and CDR2 is SMNVEV (reference sequence). The CDR3 here is CASSFSGTGAYEQYF. Written as DNA, the CDR3 is TGTGCCAGCAGTTTCTCCGGGACAGGGGCGTACGAGCAGTACTTC.

The sample holds one count of this clone. The rearrangement uses TRBV13 and TRBJ1-2, with TRBD1 matching over 7 bases. J lost 7 bases, V lost 2 bases, and 7 bases had no gene match. The CDR3 runs 14 residues. The germline V gene encodes CDR1 PRHDT and CDR2 FYEKMQ (reference sequence). The CDR3 here is CASSLRGTVAGYTF. The CDR3, as DNA: TGTGCCAGCAGCTTAAGGGGGACAGTGGCTGGCTACACCTTC.